Listed below are T cell receptor beta chains from one sample, sequenced in a study of OX40 agonist ivuxolimab in advanced cancers. Using immunoSEQ multiplex PCR, the repertoire was profiled, and TCRdb retains in-frame clones only, with some absent. The sample holds more than 95,000 clones, about 90% seen once. This material consisted of CD4+ or CD8+ T cells sorted from blood, taken in a trial of the OX40 agonist ivuxolimab. These receptors were collected from an adult with an advanced solid tumor such as melanoma, head and neck, liver or kidney cancer. Both conserved end residues are part of each CDR3. Each record gives: D gene, V gene, CDR3 protein. D genes are given only for firm matches.

>-|TRBV4-3
CASSQSSAGGLGTQYF
>TRBD2|TRBV19
CASSIMTSSTDTQYF
>-|TRBV2
CASRAEPYEQYF
>-|TRBV7-9
CASSGMGGYTF
>-|TRBV7-2
CASTRPPLGDEQFF
>-|TRBV29-1
CSVGGNGYEQYF
>TRBD1|TRBV9
CASSGPGTDNSPLHF
>TRBD1|TRBV10-3
CAIRRGQGEGETQYF
>TRBD1|TRBV28
CASSTQGVYGYTF
>-|TRBV7-9
CASSLVVGETQYF
>TRBD1|TRBV28
CATEGGTGDQPQHF
>-|TRBV21-1
CASSRIRRRSPNEQFF
>-|TRBV10-3
CAISASNSPLHF
>TRBD1|TRBV5-1
CASSIGQVSTDTQYF
>TRBD1|TRBV6-1
CASSGSGGQETQYF
>-|TRBV11-2
CASSLLGGTTEAFF
>-|TRBV28
CASSPQLGNQPQHF
>-|TRBV18
CASSPGHVNTEAFF
>-|TRBV29-1
CSGADTEAFF
>-|TRBV4-1
CASSQASINYGYTF
>-|TRBV28
CATGGQLEQYF
>TRBD1|TRBV25-1
CASSEYMGTDSSPLHF
>TRBD1|TRBV6-5
CASSPLGQGLNTQYF
>-|TRBV6-5
CASSFYEAEGYTF
>TRBD2|TRBV2
CASSVRGGYYNEQFF
>-|TRBV6-5
CASSRQQGNTGELFF
>-|TRBV4-3
CASGLAGVEAFF
>TRBD2|TRBV7-9
CASSSGLAGAWQYF
>-|TRBV5-6
CASSGIVSTEAFF
>-|TRBV18
CASSYSDRFNSYNSPLHF
>-|TRBV28
CASSLGQNNEKLFF
>TRBD1|TRBV28
CASREPGQGRDGYTF
>TRBD1|TRBV6-6
CASSPRQGLMNTEAFF
>-|TRBV4-1
CASSAEPGPGETQYF
>-|TRBV29-1
CSVERGRGYEQYF
>-|TRBV7-9
CASSLEITTGELFF
>TRBD2|TRBV6-4
CASSRLGGGATDTQYF
>-|TRBV30
CAWRLGGSSYEQYF
>-|TRBV5-5
CASSSVLQPGNTGELFF
>TRBD1|TRBV19
CASSIEPGQTRGGYTF
>-|TRBV28
CASARSGANVLTF
>-|TRBV18
CASSPANQPQHF
>TRBD2|TRBV7-9
CASSDIAGGRDTQYF
>-|TRBV4-3
CASSQDIGAGELFF
>TRBD1|TRBV5-1
CASSSQGYREKLFF
>-|TRBV6-5
CASSYFRGGNSPLHF
>TRBD2|TRBV4-2
CASSQGTSAISYEQYF
>-|TRBV19
CASTPFTRNTEAFF